Here is one T cell receptor beta chain with its context. Losses at the gene ends were 4 bases for V and 2 bases for J; bases not matched to a gene: 4. Germline V lookup: CDR1 SGHNT, CDR2 YENEEA. The CDR3 runs 14 residues. The sample originates from a study of technical replicates of blood from a handful of donors. Repertoires were generated with immunoSEQ multiplex PCR, while TCRdb's copy carries only in-frame clones and drops some. The sample holds tens of thousands of clones; roughly 94% are singletons and the top ten take roughly 0.25%. The material sequenced was T cells isolated from PBMCs. The chain employs TRBV11-3 and TRBJ2-5; the match to TRBD1 covers 7 bases. This receptor was identified in a human donor in good health. CDR3 coding DNA: TGTGCCAGCAGCTCCCGGGACAGACAAGAGACCCAGTACTTC. Protein product: CASSSRDRQETQYF.